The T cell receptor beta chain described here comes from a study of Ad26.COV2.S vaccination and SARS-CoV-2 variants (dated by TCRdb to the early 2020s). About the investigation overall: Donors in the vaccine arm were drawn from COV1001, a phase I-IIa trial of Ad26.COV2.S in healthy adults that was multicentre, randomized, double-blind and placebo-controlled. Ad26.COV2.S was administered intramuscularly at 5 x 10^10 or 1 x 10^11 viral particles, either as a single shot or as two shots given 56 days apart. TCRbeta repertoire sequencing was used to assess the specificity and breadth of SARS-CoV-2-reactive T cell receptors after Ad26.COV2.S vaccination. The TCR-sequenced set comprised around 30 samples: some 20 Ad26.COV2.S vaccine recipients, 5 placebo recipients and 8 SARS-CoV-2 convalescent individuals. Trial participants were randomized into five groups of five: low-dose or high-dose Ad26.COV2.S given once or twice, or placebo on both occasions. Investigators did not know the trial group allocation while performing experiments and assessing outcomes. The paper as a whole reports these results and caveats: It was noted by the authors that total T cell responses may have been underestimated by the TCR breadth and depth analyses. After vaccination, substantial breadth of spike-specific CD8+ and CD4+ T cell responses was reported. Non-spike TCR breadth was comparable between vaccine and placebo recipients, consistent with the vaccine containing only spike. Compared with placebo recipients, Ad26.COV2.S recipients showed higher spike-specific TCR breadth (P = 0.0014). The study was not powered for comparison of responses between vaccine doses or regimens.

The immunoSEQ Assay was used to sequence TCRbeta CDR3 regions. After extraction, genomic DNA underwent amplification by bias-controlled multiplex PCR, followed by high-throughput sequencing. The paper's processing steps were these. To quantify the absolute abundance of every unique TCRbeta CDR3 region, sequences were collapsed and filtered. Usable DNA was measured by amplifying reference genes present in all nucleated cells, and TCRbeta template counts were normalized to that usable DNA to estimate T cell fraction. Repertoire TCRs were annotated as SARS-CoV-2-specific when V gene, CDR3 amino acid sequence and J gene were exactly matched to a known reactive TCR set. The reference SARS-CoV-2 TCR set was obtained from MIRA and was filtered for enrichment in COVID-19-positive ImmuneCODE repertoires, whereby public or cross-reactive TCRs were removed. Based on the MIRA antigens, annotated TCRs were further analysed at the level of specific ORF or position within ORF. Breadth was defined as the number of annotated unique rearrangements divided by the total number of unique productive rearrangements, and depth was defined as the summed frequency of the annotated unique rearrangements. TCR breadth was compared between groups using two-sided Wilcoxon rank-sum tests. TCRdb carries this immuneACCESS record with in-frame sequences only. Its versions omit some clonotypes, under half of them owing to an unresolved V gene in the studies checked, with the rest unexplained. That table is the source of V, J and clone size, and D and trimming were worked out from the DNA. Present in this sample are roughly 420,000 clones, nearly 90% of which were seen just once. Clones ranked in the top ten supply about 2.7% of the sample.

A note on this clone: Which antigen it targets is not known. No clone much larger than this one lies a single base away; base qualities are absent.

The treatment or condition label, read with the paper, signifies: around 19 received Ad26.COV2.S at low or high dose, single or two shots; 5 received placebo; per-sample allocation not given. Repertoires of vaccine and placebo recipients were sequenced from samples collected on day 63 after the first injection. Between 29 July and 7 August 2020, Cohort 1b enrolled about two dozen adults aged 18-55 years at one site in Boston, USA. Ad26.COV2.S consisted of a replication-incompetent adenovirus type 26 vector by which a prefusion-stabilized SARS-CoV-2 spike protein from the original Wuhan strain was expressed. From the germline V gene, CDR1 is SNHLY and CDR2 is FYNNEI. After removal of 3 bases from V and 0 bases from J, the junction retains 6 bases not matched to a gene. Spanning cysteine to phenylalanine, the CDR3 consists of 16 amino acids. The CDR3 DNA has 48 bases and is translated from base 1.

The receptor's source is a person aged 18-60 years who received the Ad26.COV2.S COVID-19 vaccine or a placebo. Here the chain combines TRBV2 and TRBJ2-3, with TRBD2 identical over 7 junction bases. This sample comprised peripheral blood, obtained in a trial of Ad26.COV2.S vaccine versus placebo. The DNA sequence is TGTGCCAGCAGTGAGCCGGGGGGACGTAGCACAGATACGCAGTATTTT. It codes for CASSEPGGRSTDTQYF.